This TCR beta chain comes out of a study of cytomegalovirus exposure and HLA in healthy donors. The germline gives CDR1 MNHEY, CDR2 SMNVEV (reference sequence). This CDR3 spans 14 amino acids. Deletions cut 6 bases from V and 5 bases from J, with 14 bases between. In the PCR, 60 Vbeta and 13 Jbeta primers were used. Profiled with immunoSEQ multiplex PCR; TCRdb holds only in-frame clones, not every one. Among about 180,000 clones listed, 65% to 85% were seen once. The donors, nominally healthy at sampling, likely had unrecorded immune exposures. The chain employs TRBV27 and TRBJ2-1; D might be TRBD2 (7 bases). The sequenced sample consisted of PBMCs. This clonotype was obtained from a man between 60 and 70 years old in good health and CMV-seronegative. This CDR3 reads CASSRGGENNEQFF. DNA for the CDR3: TGTGCCAGCAGCCGAGGGGGGGAAAACAATGAGCAGTTCTTC.